The present TCR beta chain was sequenced within a study of T cell clusters in autoimmune cytopenias. Study details: Per sample, median TRB depth was around 50,000 reads, yielding a median approximately 2,400 distinct clonotypes.

TRB was amplified from about 270 ng of peripheral blood genomic DNA per sample. Multiplex touch-down PCR amplified TRB using TRB-A and TRB-B pools in one tube. TCRdb reprocessed the multiplex PCR reads, keeping one entry per CDR3 protein, no DNA. This table lists almost 15,000 distinct CDR3 sequences. Study findings and constraints: No cluster-lack signature appeared between secondary cytopenia and chronic lymphocytic leukemia patients, apparently due to lymphoma masking. TRB repertoire shifts in secondary cytopenia and chronic lymphocytic leukemia mostly reflected lymphoma, not autoimmunity. Physiological T cell clusters of healthy donors were apparently absent in primary autoimmune cytopenia patients.

Regarding this clonotype: Its target is unknown.

Germline CDR1 is LNHDA and CDR2 is SQIVND (reference sequence). The CDR3 spans 20 residues. The source of this sequence is a human donor with an autoimmune cytopenia or autoimmune hepatitis (not recorded which). This chain joins TRBV19 and TRBJ1-5; TCRdb returns TRBD1, unconfirmable since there is no DNA. The sequenced sample consisted of peripheral blood. CDR3 sequence reads: CASSTVGQVEGSYSNQPQHF.